These T cell receptor beta chains were read from a single sample in a study of monozygotic twins with cystic fibrosis. Measured with immunoSEQ multiplex PCR; TCRdb has only the in-frame clones, and not every one. The table includes over 9,500 clones, approximately 85% detected once. The sequenced sample consisted of blood. The source of these receptors is a man aged 18-30 years with cystic fibrosis. The CDR3 runs from the conserved cysteine through the conserved F or W. The D gene is left open where the match is weak. Clone size is shown for a subset of rows, as once, few, many or a class of expanded clone.

clone size	D gene	V gene	CDR3 length	J gene	CDR3 DNA	CDR3 protein
.	.	TRBV27	13	TRBJ2-7	TGTGCCAGCAGGATAACTAGTAACTACGAGCAGTACTTC	CASRITSNYEQYF
.	.	TRBV27	12	TRBJ1-2	TGTGCCAGCAGGTCGGGCGACTATGGCTACACCTTC	CASRSGDYGYTF
.	TRBD1	TRBV5-4	16	TRBJ2-5	TGTGCCAGCAGCTCGAGGACAGGGCCTGAGGAGGAGACCCAGTACTTC	CASSSRTGPEEETQYF
.	TRBD1	TRBV4-1	17	TRBJ2-2	TGCGCCAGCAGCCAAATAAGGGGACAGGCGAACACCGGGGAGCTGTTTTTT	CASSQIRGQANTGELFF
.	.	TRBV5-6	15	TRBJ1-5	TGTGCCAGCAGCTTACGGGCGGCAGGGGCTCAGCCCCAGCATTTT	CASSLRAAGAQPQHF
.	TRBD2	TRBV7-2	18	TRBJ2-7	TGTGCCAGCAGCTTAGTTTCGACTAGCGGGGGGGCGTCCTACGAGCAGTACTTC	CASSLVSTSGGASYEQYF
.	TRBD1	TRBV6-1	15	TRBJ1-3	TGTGCCAGCAGACTGACAGGGCGCTCTGGAAACACCATATATTTT	CASRLTGRSGNTIYF
.	TRBD2	TRBV5-1	17	TRBJ2-1	TGCGCCAGCAGCTACCGGGTAGCGGGAGGATTAGGGGTCGAGCAGTTCTTC	CASSYRVAGGLGVEQFF
.	.	TRBV19	14	TRBJ1-5	TGTGCCAGTCGGAGCGGGACAAGAAATCAGCCCCAGCATTTT	CASRSGTRNQPQHF
.	.	TRBV7-2	12	TRBJ2-7	TGTGCCAGCAGCTTAGCGCTTAGCGAGCAGTACTTC	CASSLALSEQYF
.	.	TRBV7-2	14	TRBJ2-3	TGTGCCAGCAGCGAGGGGAGGGGGCGAGATACGCAGTATTTT	CASSEGRGRDTQYF
.	TRBD2	TRBV6-4	15	TRBJ2-3	TGTGCCAGCAGTGACAGAAGCGGGGGGGCGGATACGCAGTATTTT	CASSDRSGGADTQYF
.	.	TRBV29-1	14	TRBJ2-7	TGCAGCGTTGGGGGGCCCCGAGGGGCCTACGAGCAGTACTTC	CSVGGPRGAYEQYF
few	.	TRBV2	9	TRBJ2-5	TGTGCCGCGGGAGAGACCCAGTACTTC	CAAGETQYF
.	.	TRBV7-2	14	TRBJ2-7	TGTGCCAGCAGCTTAGGCAGTCAGGGCGACGAGCAGTACTTC	CASSLGSQGDEQYF
.	.	TRBV21-1	16	TRBJ1-4	TGTGCCAGCAGCAAAGGTATTCGCCCCCTCTGCGAAAAACTGTTTTTT	CASSKGIRPLCEKLFF
once	.	TRBV5-1	16	TRBJ2-5	TGCGCCAGCAGCTCCAGTGATCGGGAATTGGTAGAGACCCAGTACTTC	CASSSSDRELVETQYF
once	TRBD2	TRBV6-6	15	TRBJ2-3	TGTGCCAGCAGGCCCAGCGGGGGGACTACAGATACGCAGTATTTT	CASRPSGGTTDTQYF
.	.	TRBV27	13	TRBJ2-7	TGTGCCAGCAGTGCCCCTGTTCAATACGAGCAGTACTTC	CASSAPVQYEQYF
.	.	TRBV27	14	TRBJ2-2	TGTGCCAGCAGTCTCATAGGGGAGAACGGGGAGCTGTTTTTT	CASSLIGENGELFF
.	TRBD2	TRBV28	16	TRBJ2-3	TGTGCCAGCAGTTGGGTAGCGGGGGGGCCTACAGATACGCAGTATTTT	CASSWVAGGPTDTQYF
.	TRBD2	TRBV7-8	14	TRBJ2-1	TGTGCCAGCAGCTTAGGGCGGGAGTACAATGAGCAGTTCTTC	CASSLGREYNEQFF
.	.	TRBV30	13	TRBJ1-2	TGTGCCTGGAGGAACGGCGGGGGCTATGGCTACACCTTC	CAWRNGGGYGYTF
.	.	TRBV6-5	13	TRBJ2-6	TGTGCCAGCGGCCCTCCCGGGGCCAACGTCCTGACTTTC	CASGPPGANVLTF
.	.	TRBV25-1	13	TRBJ1-2	TGTGCCAGCAGTGCGGGCCTTCTCTATGGCTACACCTTC	CASSAGLLYGYTF
.	.	TRBV5-6	17	TRBJ2-3	TGTGCCAGCAGCTTCCTGCCGGGATCCCTTATCTTCGGTACGCAGTATTTT	CASSFLPGSLIFGTQYF
.	.	TRBV7-3	17	TRBJ2-3	TGTGCCAGCAGCTTAGGGCAGGGGATTACTAGCACAGATACGCAGTATTTT	CASSLGQGITSTDTQYF
.	.	TRBV30	13	TRBJ1-2	TGTGCCTGGAGATCCGGACTTAGGGCGGGCTACACCTTC	CAWRSGLRAGYTF
.	TRBD1	TRBV30	14	TRBJ1-3	TGTGCCTGGAGTCAGGGGGAGGCTGGAAACACCATATATTTT	CAWSQGEAGNTIYF
.	.	TRBV16	15	TRBJ1-1	TGTGCCAGCAGCCAATCCTCCAGGCCGAACACTGAAGCTTTCTTT	CASSQSSRPNTEAFF
.	TRBD2	TRBV30	15	TRBJ2-5	TGTGCCGGGCAGTGGACTAGCGGGGGGGCGGAGACCCAGTACTTC	CAGQWTSGGAETQYF
.	TRBD1	TRBV6-1	14	TRBJ1-1	TGTGCCAGCAGTAAAAACACAGGGGTCGCTGAAGCTTTCTTT	CASSKNTGVAEAFF
.	.	TRBV11-2	15	TRBJ1-3	TGTGCCAGCAGCTTTTCCACAGGCTCTGGAAACACCATATATTTT	CASSFSTGSGNTIYF
.	.	TRBV30	14	TRBJ2-1	TGTGCCTGGAGCCCAGGGAACCCCTACAATGAGCAGTTCTTC	CAWSPGNPYNEQFF
.	.	TRBV7-8	16	TRBJ1-5	TGTGCCAGCAGCTTAGGGGCATGGGGGGAAGATCAGCCCCAGCATTTT	CASSLGAWGEDQPQHF
.	TRBD2	TRBV29-1	16	TRBJ2-7	TGCAGCGTTGACCCAAGGGAGACTAGCGCAAACTACGAGCAGTACTTC	CSVDPRETSANYEQYF
.	.	TRBV6-5	13	TRBJ2-3	TGTGCCAGCAGTTACCAATACACAGATACGCAGTATTTT	CASSYQYTDTQYF
.	TRBD2	TRBV6-5	15	TRBJ2-2	TGTGCCAGCAGTCAACTAGCGGGAAACACCGGGGAGCTGTTTTTT	CASSQLAGNTGELFF
.	.	TRBV11-1	15	TRBJ1-6	TGTGCCAGCAGCTTAGACAGGAGCCGCAGCTCACCCCTCCACTTT	CASSLDRSRSSPLHF
.	.	TRBV6-4	13	TRBJ2-2	TGTGCCAGCAGTGCCGGCCTCGCCGGGGAGCTGTTTTTT	CASSAGLAGELFF
.	.	TRBV4-3	13	TRBJ2-1	TGCGCCAGCAGCCAAGTAGGACGATATGAGCAGTTCTTC	CASSQVGRYEQFF
.	TRBD1	TRBV5-6	14	TRBJ1-1	TGTGCCAGCAGCTTGGGACAGGGATTTACTGAAGCTTTCTTT	CASSLGQGFTEAFF
once	TRBD2	TRBV15	14	TRBJ2-1	TGTGCCACCAGCAGAGTTAGCGGGGTATATGAGCAGTTCTTC	CATSRVSGVYEQFF
.	.	TRBV29-1	11	TRBJ1-1	TGCAGCGTAGTCCGGGGGGAGGGAGCTTTCTTT	CSVVRGEGAFF
.	TRBD2	TRBV5-1	15	TRBJ2-3	TGCGCCAGCAGCTCGACTAGCGGGAGCGCAGATACGCAGTATTTT	CASSSTSGSADTQYF
few	.	TRBV6-5	13	TRBJ1-1	TGTGCCAGCAGTTACCCCGCAAACGGTGAAGCTTTCTTT	CASSYPANGEAFF
.	.	TRBV5-6	14	TRBJ2-7	TGTGCCAGCAGCTTGGCCGGGCCCCTCAACGAGCAGTACTTC	CASSLAGPLNEQYF
.	.	TRBV9	12	TRBJ2-1	TGTGCCAGCAGCCGAGATTACAATGAGCAGTTCTTC	CASSRDYNEQFF
.	TRBD1	TRBV6-5	14	TRBJ1-4	TGTGCCAGCAGTCCGACAGGGGATCGTCGAAAACTGTTTTTT	CASSPTGDRRKLFF
.	.	TRBV9	17	TRBJ2-6	TGTGCCAGCAGTAGGATACCAGCTAACTCTGGGGCCAACGTCCTGACTTTC	CASSRIPANSGANVLTF
.	.	TRBV19	15	TRBJ2-2	TGTGCCAGTAGTGTACGGACGGGCTACACCGGGGAGCTGTTTTTT	CASSVRTGYTGELFF
.	.	TRBV10-3	16	TRBJ2-1	TGTGCCATCAGTGAGCCAACAGGACTATCCTACAATGAGCAGTTCTTC	CAISEPTGLSYNEQFF
.	TRBD1	TRBV30	15	TRBJ1-5	TGTGCCTGGAGTGTAAAGGGACAGGCTAATCAGCCCCAGCATTTT	CAWSVKGQANQPQHF
once	TRBD1	TRBV7-7	16	TRBJ2-7	TGTGCCACCCAGAAATTTCCGGGACAGGGAATCTACGAGCAGTACTTC	CATQKFPGQGIYEQYF
.	.	TRBV7-3	16	TRBJ2-1	TGTGCCAGCAGCTTAGGGGGGGACAGCTCCTACAATGAGCAGTTCTTC	CASSLGGDSSYNEQFF
.	TRBD2	TRBV13	18	TRBJ2-7	TGTGCCAGCAGCTTAAGTCCCCCCCTAGCGGGGGCCCCCTACGAGCAGTACTTC	CASSLSPPLAGAPYEQYF
.	.	TRBV29-1	13	TRBJ1-6	TGCAGCGCTGCTTCCTCACTCGGTTCACCCCTCCACTTT	CSAASSLGSPLHF
.	TRBD2	TRBV4-1	19	TRBJ2-3	TGCGCCAGCAGCCAAAGGCCTTGGACTAGCGGGATAATCACAGATACGCAGTATTTT	CASSQRPWTSGIITDTQYF
.	TRBD2	TRBV5-1	15	TRBJ2-7	TGCGCCAGCACCAGGGGTAGCGGGGGTTTCGACGAGCAGTACTTC	CASTRGSGGFDEQYF